Listed here is a single T cell receptor beta chain. Its target is not known. This sample stems from a study of T cells after yellow fever vaccination. For the study at large: Fractions of limited cellularity were prepared by means of SMART-Seq v4 Ultra Low Input.

Study outcomes and limitations: Post-booster repertoires contained most primary-vaccination clones again (roughly 96% CD4, 85% to 90% CD8).

In making TCR cDNA, 5'RACE template switching added a universal primer site and UMIs to it. TCRdb reprocessed the 5' RACE reads via MiXCR and lists one record per CDR3 protein. Of under 150,000 distinct CDR3 sequences listed, over 7% are singletons. The V end lost 3 bases, the J end lost 4 bases, and 16 bases lay between the germline ends. Germline CDR1 SEHNR, CDR2 FQNEAQ (reference sequence). This CDR3 is built from 15 residues. The clonotype was recovered from a man aged 25-40 years who received the YFV17D yellow fever vaccine. J is TRBJ2-7 and V is TRBV7-9, with unresolved D. The source was CD4+ T cells sorted from PBMCs, collected 5 days after the yellow fever booster vaccination. The CDR3 region is CASSFGGSEVYEQYF. Here the CDR3 DNA reads TGTGCCAGCAGCTTTGGTGGGTCGGAAGTTTACGAGCAGTACTTC. The variable domain in full, completed from reference TRBV7-9 and TRBJ2-7, reads DTGVSQNPRHKITKRGQNVTFRCDPISEHNRLYWYRQTLGQGPEFLTYFQNEAQLEKSRLLSDRFSAERPKGSFSTLEIQRTEQGDSAMYLCASSFGGSEVYEQYFGPGTRLTVT.